Listed here are 25 T cell receptor beta chains from one sample, sequenced in a study of OX40 agonist ivuxolimab in advanced cancers. Produced via immunoSEQ multiplex PCR; TCRdb's table is partial and in-frame only. The sample contains tens of thousands of clones, about 89% of which appear only once. Sequenced material: CD4+ or CD8+ T cells sorted from blood, taken in a trial of the OX40 agonist ivuxolimab. These receptors all come from an adult with an advanced solid tumor such as melanoma, head and neck, liver or kidney cancer.

Points on this clone: The same CDR3 can be traced to other DNA sequences in this sample. The J gene is TRBJ2-1, the V gene TRBV7-6; no definite D call. The CDR3 is made up of 12 amino acids. V lost 5 bases to trimming and J lost 4 bases, with 6 bases between them. The V gene's germline CDR1 is SGHVS and CDR2 FNYEAQ. The CDR3 coding sequence is TGTGCCAGCAGCCGAGAGTACAATGAGCAGTTCTTC. Translated: CASSREYNEQFF.

The chain couples TRBV5-6 to TRBJ1-5, with D uncertain. V dropped 6 bases and J dropped 6 bases, with 19 bases sitting between them. This CDR3 region has 15 residues. Germline-derived CDR1 and CDR2 are SGHDT and YYEEEE. CDR3 in DNA: TGTGCCAGCACTGTCGGTGGAGGGCTGGGTCAGCCCCAGCATTTT. Translation gives CASTVGGGLGQPQHF.

The chain has TRBV19 and TRBJ1-4; maybe TRBD1 (5 bases). The CDR3 contains 15 residues. V shed 3 bases and J shed 3 bases, with 11 bases lying between them. Germline CDR1 reads LNHDA; CDR2 reads SQIVND (reference sequence). The CDR3 reads CASSMGDGANEKLFF. For the CDR3, the DNA is TGTGCCAGTAGTATGGGGGACGGAGCTAATGAAAAACTGTTTTTT.

This chain joins TRBV27 and TRBJ1-1; D is unresolved. Germline CDR1 reads MNHEY; CDR2 reads SMNVEV (reference sequence). This CDR3 is 13 amino acids long. Trimming cost V 6 bases and J 0 bases, with 8 bases left between them. This chain's CDR3 is CASRGVMNTEAFF. CDR3 nucleotides: TGTGCCAGCAGGGGAGTGATGAACACTGAAGCTTTCTTT.

The V gene is TRBV11-1, the J gene TRBJ2-7; D call uncertain. Trimming took off 0 bases at V and 0 bases at J, with 15 bases between the two ends. This CDR3 has 17 residues. Germline V gives CDR1 SGHAT, CDR2 FQDESV (reference sequence). The CDR3 DNA reads as TGTGCCAGCAGCTTAGCGCGGATGGGCCTCCTCTCCTACGAGCAGTACTTC. It codes for CASSLARMGLLSYEQYF.

The chain carries TRBV19 and TRBJ2-7; 7 bases are a match to TRBD1. CDR1 is LNHDA, CDR2 SQIVND, per germline (reference sequence). The CDR3 length is 15 residues. Trimming at V came to 6 bases and at J to 1 base, leaving 9 bases not matched to a gene. The CDR3 bases are TGTGCCAGTAGCATACGACAGGGTTCGTCCTACGAGCAGTACTTC. This codes for CASSIRQGSSYEQYF.

The rearrangement links TRBV10-3 to TRBJ2-2, with D possibly TRBD2 on 5 matching bases. Trimming removed 11 bases from V and 5 bases from J, with 12 bases in between. CDR3 size: 12 residues. Germline V CDR1 and CDR2: ENHRY, SYGVKD. DNA of the CDR3: TGTGCCTTCAACCCGGGGACCGGGGAGCTGTTTTTT. It encodes CAFNPGTGELFF.

The chain employs TRBV19 and TRBJ2-2; the match to TRBD1 covers 10 bases. The junction had 7 bases not matched to a gene; V was cut back by 9 bases and J by 6 bases. The CDR3 loop spans 14 amino acids. CDR1 is LNHDA and CDR2 is SQIVND in the germline V gene (reference sequence). The CDR3 region has the DNA TGTGCCAGCACCCGGGACAGGGGTCCCGGGGAGCTGTTTTTT. Residues: CASTRDRGPGELFF.

The chain employs TRBV9 and TRBJ2-7, with D unclear. CDR1 SGDLS and CDR2 YYNGEE come from the germline V gene. The V gene lost 0 bases and the J gene lost 5 bases, with 9 bases spanning the gap. The CDR3 length is 13 residues. CDR3 sequence reads: CASSVGSLNEQYF. The CDR3 DNA is TGTGCCAGCAGCGTAGGCAGTTTGAACGAGCAGTACTTC.

The chain joins TRBV6-1 to TRBJ2-3; no clear D. With 7 bases removed from V and 0 bases from J, the gap between germline ends came to 11 bases. This CDR3 is 14 amino acids long. Germline loops: CDR1 MNHNS, CDR2 SASEGT. For the CDR3, the DNA is TGTGCCAGCACAGATATCGCTAGCACAGATACGCAGTATTTT. Translation gives CASTDIASTDTQYF.

This clone has more than one count but fewer than ten. The chain is built from TRBV7-9 and TRBJ2-2, with TRBD1 as a possible D gene (6 bases). CDR3 length: 15 amino acids. CDR1 is SEHNR, CDR2 FQNEAQ, per germline (reference sequence). V shed 2 bases and J shed 3 bases, with 10 bases lying between them. The CDR3 DNA reads as TGTGCCAGCAGCTTAAGTCAGGGGTACACCGGGGAGCTGTTTTTT. Protein product: CASSLSQGYTGELFF.

This chain joins TRBV7-6 and TRBJ2-7, with D possibly being TRBD2 (7 bases). Per germline, CDR1 SGHVS and CDR2 FNYEAQ. The ends were cut back, 3 bases at V and 5 bases at J, with 11 bases in the middle. The CDR3 loop spans 13 amino acids. The CDR3 nucleotides are TGTGCCAGCAGCTTCTTCGGGGGGCACGAGCAGTACTTC. It is translated as CASSFFGGHEQYF.

Here the CDR3 reads CASNKGSEAFF. The CDR3 DNA follows: TGTGCCAGCAACAAAGGGTCAGAAGCTTTCTTT. The V call is TRBV27, the J call TRBJ1-1; no firm D call. Trimming pared 7 bases from V and 8 bases from J, leaving 11 bases between. The CDR3 covers 11 residues. Germline CDR1 and CDR2: MNHEY and SMNVEV (reference sequence).

This clone turned up a few times. The chain is built from TRBV2 and TRBJ2-7; D remains ambiguous. This CDR3 is built from 12 residues. V dropped 4 bases and J dropped 7 bases, with 11 bases sitting between them. Germline lookup yields CDR1 SNHLY and CDR2 FYNNEI. CDR3 bases: TGTGCCAGCAGTGTTCCGATCGGGGAGCAGTACTTC. Its translation is CASSVPIGEQYF.

The chain joins TRBV15 to TRBJ2-3; a possible D gene is TRBD2 (5 bases). Germline CDR1 is LNHNV and CDR2 is YYDKDF (reference sequence). The germline V and J ends were trimmed by 6 bases and 0 bases, with 16 bases remaining between them. CDR3 length: 16 amino acids. CDR3 bases: TGTGCCACCAGTAGAACACGGGGTGGGAGCACAGATACGCAGTATTTT. As protein: CATSRTRGGSTDTQYF.

V gene TRBV15 combines with J gene TRBJ1-2, with D possibly matching TRBD1 (5 bases). Deletions cut 0 bases from V and 3 bases from J, with 11 bases between. CDR1 and CDR2 from the germline V gene are LNHNV and YYDKDF (reference sequence). This CDR3 is 15 amino acids long. The CDR3: CATSRDRGRYYGYTF. CDR3 coding DNA: TGTGCCACCAGCAGAGATCGGGGACGGTACTATGGCTACACCTTC.

This sequence joins TRBV5-8 and TRBJ2-7; D remains ambiguous. The CDR3 has 14 amino acids. Trimming took off 5 bases at V and 0 bases at J, with 12 bases between the two ends. The germline CDR1 and CDR2 sequences are SGHTS and YDEGEE. The CDR3 loop reads CASSLSPSSYEQYF. CDR3 nucleotide sequence: TGTGCCAGCAGTCTTTCTCCAAGCTCCTACGAGCAGTACTTC.

V is TRBV5-5 and J is TRBJ2-7; unclear D gene. This CDR3 comprises 12 residues. Trimming shortened V by 6 bases and J by 5 bases, and 12 bases separated the two germline ends. Per the germline V gene, CDR1 is SGHKS and CDR2 is YYEKEE (reference sequence). The CDR3 bases are TGTGCCAGCACCCACCCGACGGACGAGCAGTACTTC. Protein: CASTHPTDEQYF.

V is TRBV9 and J is TRBJ2-1; TRBD2 aligns across 7 bases. This CDR3 has 16 amino acids. CDR1 is SGDLS and CDR2 is YYNGEE in the germline V gene. The ends lost 0 bases at V and 1 base at J; junction bases unmatched: 4. This CDR3 reads CASSVEGGSSYNEQFF. CDR3 sequence (DNA): TGTGCCAGCAGCGTAGAGGGCGGGAGTTCCTACAATGAGCAGTTCTTC.

The rearrangement joins TRBV6-6 to TRBJ1-2; 7 nucleotides agree with TRBD1. CDR1 is MNHNY, CDR2 SVGAGI, per germline (reference sequence). V lost 5 bases to trimming and J lost 6 bases; unmatched junction nucleotides: 9. CDR3 length: 14 amino acids. The CDR3 DNA sequence: TGTGCCAGCAGTGGTAGGGGGCGTTTGGATGGCTACACCTTC. Translating gives CASSGRGRLDGYTF.

CDR3 coding DNA: TGTGCCAGCTCACCAGTAGACTTGGGGGGAGAGCAGTACTTC. Translating it yields CASSPVDLGGEQYF. The gene calls are TRBV18 and TRBJ2-7; perhaps TRBD2 as D (6 bases). V dropped 2 bases and J dropped 7 bases, with 15 bases sitting between them. Germline CDR1 is KGHSH and CDR2 is LQKENI. This CDR3 region has 14 residues.

In this sample, this clone turned up once. CDR3 amino acids: CASSLARASGKVDNEQFF. CDR3 DNA: TGTGCCAGCAGCTTAGCGCGGGCTAGCGGGAAGGTAGACAATGAGCAGTTCTTC. This rearrangement joins TRBV7-9 to TRBJ2-1; 9 nucleotides line up with TRBD2. V was clipped by 0 bases and J by 5 bases; unmatched bases: 11. The CDR3 spans 18 residues. Germline values: CDR1 SEHNR, CDR2 FQNEAQ (reference sequence).

The J gene is TRBJ2-5, the V gene TRBV11-2, with D tentatively TRBD2 (5 bases). The J call may be incorrect, as the DNA end agrees better with TRBJ2-7. CDR1 is SGHAT and CDR2 is FQNNGV in the germline V gene. The CDR3 runs to 13 residues. DNA of the CDR3: TGTGCCAGCAGCTTAGTCGCGGGCTACGAGCAGTACTTC. Translation gives CASSLVAGYEQYF.

The chain joins TRBV28 to TRBJ1-5, with D possibly matching TRBD1 (5 bases). The CDR3 covers 14 residues. The germline V gene has CDR1 MDHEN and CDR2 SYDVKM. V was cut by 6 bases and J by 6 bases, with 15 bases left in between. For the CDR3, the DNA is TGTGCCAGCAGCCGCCGGCAGGGTACTCAGCCCCAGCATTTT. Protein: CASSRRQGTQPQHF.

The chain employs TRBV5-5 and TRBJ2-4; the match to TRBD2 covers 7 bases. Germline CDR1 and CDR2: SGHKS and YYEKEE (reference sequence). The CDR3 runs 14 residues. Trimming at V came to 4 bases and at J to 3 bases, leaving 4 bases not matched to a gene. The CDR3 DNA follows: TGTGCCAGCAGCCTTCCTAGCGGCAAAAACATTCAGTACTTC. Protein sequence: CASSLPSGKNIQYF.